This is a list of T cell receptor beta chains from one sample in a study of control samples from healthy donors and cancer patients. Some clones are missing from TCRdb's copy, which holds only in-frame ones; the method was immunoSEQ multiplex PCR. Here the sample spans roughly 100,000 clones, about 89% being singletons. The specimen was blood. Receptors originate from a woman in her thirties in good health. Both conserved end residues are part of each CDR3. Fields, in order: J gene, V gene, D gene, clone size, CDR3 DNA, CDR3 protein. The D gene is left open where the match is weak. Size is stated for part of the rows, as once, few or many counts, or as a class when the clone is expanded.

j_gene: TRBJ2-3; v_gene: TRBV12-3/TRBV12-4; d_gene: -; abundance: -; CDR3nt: TGTGCCAGCAGTTTAGAGGGCCAGGGGACGCAGTATTTT; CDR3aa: CASSLEGQGTQYF
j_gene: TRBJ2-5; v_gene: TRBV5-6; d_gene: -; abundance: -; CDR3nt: TGTGCCAGCAGCTTGAGAGGGCAAGAGACCCAGTACTTC; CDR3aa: CASSLRGQETQYF
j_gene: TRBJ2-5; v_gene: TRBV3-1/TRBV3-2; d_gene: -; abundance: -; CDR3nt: TGTGCCAGCAGCCAAGGGGGGGCCTACGAGACCCAGTACTTC; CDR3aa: CASSQGGAYETQYF
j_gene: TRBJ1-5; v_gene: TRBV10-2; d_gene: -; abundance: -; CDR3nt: TGCGCCAGCAGCCTGCAGGAGGGTCAGCCCCAGCATTTT; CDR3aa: CASSLQEGQPQHF
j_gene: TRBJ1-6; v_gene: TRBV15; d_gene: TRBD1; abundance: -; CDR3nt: TGTGCCACCAGCAGATCCCGGGACAGGGTTGATTCACCCCTCCACTTT; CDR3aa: CATSRSRDRVDSPLHF
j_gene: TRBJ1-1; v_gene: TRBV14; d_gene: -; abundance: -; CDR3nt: TGTGCCAGCAGCCCCCAAACCTCCAGGCGGCGGGGTGACACTGAAGCTTTCTTT; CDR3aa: CASSPQTSRRRGDTEAFF
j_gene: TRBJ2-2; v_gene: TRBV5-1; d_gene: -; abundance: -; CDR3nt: TGCGCCAGCAGCTTGGACACCTTGAACACCGGGGAGCTGTTTTTT; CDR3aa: CASSLDTLNTGELFF
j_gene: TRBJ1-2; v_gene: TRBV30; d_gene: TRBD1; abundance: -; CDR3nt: TGTGCCTGGAGATGGACAGGGGGCTATGGCTACACCTTC; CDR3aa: CAWRWTGGYGYTF
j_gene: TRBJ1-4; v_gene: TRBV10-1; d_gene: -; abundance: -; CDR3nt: TGCGCCAGCAGTGCAGGGAGCGGAACTAATGAAAAACTGTTTTTT; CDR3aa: CASSAGSGTNEKLFF
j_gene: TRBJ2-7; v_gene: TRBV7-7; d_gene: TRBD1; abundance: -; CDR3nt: TGTGCCAGCAGTACAGGGGTCGGCTCCTACGAGCAGTACTTC; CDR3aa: CASSTGVGSYEQYF
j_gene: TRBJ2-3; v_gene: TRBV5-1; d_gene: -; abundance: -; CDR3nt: TGCGCCAGCAGCCTCCATACATATACGCAGTATTTT; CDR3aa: CASSLHTYTQYF
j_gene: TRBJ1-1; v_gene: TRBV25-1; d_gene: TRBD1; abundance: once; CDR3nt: TGTGCCAGCAGTGGCCCCTTGGACAGGGGCGAAGCTTTCTTT; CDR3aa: CASSGPLDRGEAFF
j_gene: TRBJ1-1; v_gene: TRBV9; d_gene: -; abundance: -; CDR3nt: TGTGCCAGCAGCGTAGCCCCCCTACAGAATGAAGCTTTCTTT; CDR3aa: CASSVAPLQNEAFF
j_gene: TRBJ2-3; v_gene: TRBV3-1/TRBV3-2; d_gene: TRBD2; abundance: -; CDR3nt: TGTGCCAGCAGCCACTATAGGGCTAGCGGGGGGACTAGCACAGATACGCAGTATTTT; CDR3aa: CASSHYRASGGTSTDTQYF
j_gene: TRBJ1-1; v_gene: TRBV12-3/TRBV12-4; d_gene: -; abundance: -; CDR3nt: TGTGCCAGCAGTTTAGTCCCGATGGAAGCTTTCTTT; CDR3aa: CASSLVPMEAFF
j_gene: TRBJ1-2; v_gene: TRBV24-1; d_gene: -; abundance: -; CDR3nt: TGTGCCACCAGTGACATCACCAACTATGGCTACACCTTC; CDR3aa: CATSDITNYGYTF
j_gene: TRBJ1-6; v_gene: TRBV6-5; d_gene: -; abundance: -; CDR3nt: TGTGCCAGCAGTTATAGTCCAGGGAGGTATAATTCACCCCTCCACTTT; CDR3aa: CASSYSPGRYNSPLHF
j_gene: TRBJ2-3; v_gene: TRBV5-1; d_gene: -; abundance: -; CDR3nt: TGCGCCAGCAGCCCCGGACAGCCAAGCACAGATACGCAGTATTTT; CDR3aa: CASSPGQPSTDTQYF
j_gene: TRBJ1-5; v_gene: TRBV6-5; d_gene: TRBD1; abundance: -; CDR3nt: TGTGCCAGCAGCCCGGGACAGGGCAATCAGCCCCAGCATTTT; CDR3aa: CASSPGQGNQPQHF
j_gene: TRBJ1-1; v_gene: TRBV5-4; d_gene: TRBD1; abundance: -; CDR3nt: TGTGCCAGCAGCTTGGGACAGGGGGCTACTGAAGCTTTCTTT; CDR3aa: CASSLGQGATEAFF
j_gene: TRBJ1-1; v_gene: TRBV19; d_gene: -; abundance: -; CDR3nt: TGTGCCAGTAGACTTTCCCCCATTTTGAACACTGAAGCTTTCTTT; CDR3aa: CASRLSPILNTEAFF
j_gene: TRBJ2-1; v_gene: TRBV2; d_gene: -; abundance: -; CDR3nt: TGTGCCAGGAAGGGTTACAATGAGCAGTTCTTC; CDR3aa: CARKGYNEQFF
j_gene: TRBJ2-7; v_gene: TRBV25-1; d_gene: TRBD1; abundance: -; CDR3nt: TGTGCCAGCAGGGCAAATCCCCCGGGACAGGGGTTCTACGAGCAGTACTTC; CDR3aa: CASRANPPGQGFYEQYF
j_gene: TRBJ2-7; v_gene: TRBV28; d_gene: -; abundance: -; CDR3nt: TGTGCCAGCAGGATACAGTCCTACGAGCAGTACTTC; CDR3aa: CASRIQSYEQYF
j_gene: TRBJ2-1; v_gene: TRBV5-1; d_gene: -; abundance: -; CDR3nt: TGCGCCAGCAGCGTGGCGGTGGGGGCTTACAATGAGCAGTTCTTC; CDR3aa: CASSVAVGAYNEQFF
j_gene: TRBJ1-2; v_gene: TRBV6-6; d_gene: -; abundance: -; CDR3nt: TGTGCCAGCAGTTCCGAATTCTATGGCTACACCTTC; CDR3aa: CASSSEFYGYTF
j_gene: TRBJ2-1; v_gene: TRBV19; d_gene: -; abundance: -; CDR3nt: TGTGCCAGTAGTCCACGGGGGCGGGGGTTCCCAATTAACAATGAGCAGTTCTTC; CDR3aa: CASSPRGRGFPINNEQFF
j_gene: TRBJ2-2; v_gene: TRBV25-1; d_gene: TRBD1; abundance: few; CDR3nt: TGTGCCAGCAGGGACTATGGCCCGGGACAGGGGATTCTGTTTTTT; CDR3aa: CASRDYGPGQGILFF
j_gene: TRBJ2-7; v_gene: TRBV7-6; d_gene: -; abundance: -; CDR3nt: TGTGCGAGTCGAGGGGCCGAGGAGCAGTACTTC; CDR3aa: CASRGAEEQYF
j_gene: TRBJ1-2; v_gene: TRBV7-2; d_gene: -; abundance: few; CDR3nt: TGTGCCAGCAGCTTAGCCCCGGGGAGGGGCTATGGCTACACCTTC; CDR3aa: CASSLAPGRGYGYTF
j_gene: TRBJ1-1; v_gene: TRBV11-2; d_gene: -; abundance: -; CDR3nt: TGTGCCAGCAGCTTAGGCGCGCTAAACACTGAAGCTTTCTTT; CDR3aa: CASSLGALNTEAFF
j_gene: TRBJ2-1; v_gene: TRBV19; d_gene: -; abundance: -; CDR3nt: TGTGCCAGTAGTACCCGGGACGTATCCTCTCGGTATGAGCAGTTCTTC; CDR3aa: CASSTRDVSSRYEQFF
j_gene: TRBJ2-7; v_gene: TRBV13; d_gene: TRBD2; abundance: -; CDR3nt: TGTGCCAGCAGCTGGAGGACGGGAGGGCAGTACTTC; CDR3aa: CASSWRTGGQYF